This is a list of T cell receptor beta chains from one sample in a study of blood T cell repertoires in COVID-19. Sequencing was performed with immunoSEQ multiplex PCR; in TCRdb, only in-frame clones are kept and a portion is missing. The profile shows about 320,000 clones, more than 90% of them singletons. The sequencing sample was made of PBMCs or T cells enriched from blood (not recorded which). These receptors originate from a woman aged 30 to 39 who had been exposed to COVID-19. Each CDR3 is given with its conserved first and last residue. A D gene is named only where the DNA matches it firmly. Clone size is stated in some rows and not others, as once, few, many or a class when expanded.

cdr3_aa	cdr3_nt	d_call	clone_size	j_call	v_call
CASSRGFQETQYF	TGCGCCAGCAGCCGGGGTTTTCAAGAGACCCAGTACTTC	-	-	TRBJ2-5	TRBV5-1
CASSRLTTNTDTQYF	TGTGCCAGCAGCCGACTGACTACGAACACAGATACGCAGTATTTT	-	-	TRBJ2-3	TRBV5-5
CASSYPESWEPQHF	TGTGCCAGCAGTTACCCGGAGAGTTGGGAGCCCCAGCATTTT	-	-	TRBJ1-5	TRBV6-2/TRBV6-3
CASSSGQGAVYTF	TGTGCCAGCAGCTCCGGACAGGGGGCGGTATACACCTTC	TRBD1	-	TRBJ1-2	TRBV12-3/TRBV12-4
CATSRMDRGPYEQYF	TGTGCCACCAGCAGAATGGACAGGGGTCCCTACGAGCAGTACTTC	TRBD1	-	TRBJ2-7	TRBV15
CASSSRAGYGYTF	TGTGCCAGCAGTTCGCGCGCGGGCTATGGCTACACCTTC	-	-	TRBJ1-2	TRBV27
CASSEARGNPYGYTF	TGTGCCAGCAGTGAAGCTCGGGGGAACCCATATGGCTACACCTTC	-	once	TRBJ1-2	TRBV2
CSAYDGQGVYGYTF	TGCAGCGCCTACGACGGACAGGGTGTCTATGGCTACACCTTC	TRBD1	-	TRBJ1-2	TRBV29-1
CASSLRGELGTEAFF	TGCGCCAGCAGCTTGCGCGGGGAATTGGGCACTGAAGCTTTCTTT	-	-	TRBJ1-1	TRBV5-1
CASSQPRESYEQYF	TGTGCCAGCAGCCAGCCCAGGGAATCCTACGAGCAGTACTTC	-	-	TRBJ2-7	TRBV5-5
CASSRTGEAFF	TGTGCCAGCAGCCGAACAGGGGAAGCTTTCTTT	-	-	TRBJ1-1	TRBV5-5
CARRNEASLPYGYTF	TGTGCCAGAAGGAATGAGGCGTCCCTCCCCTATGGCTACACCTTC	-	-	TRBJ1-2	TRBV5-3
CASSYAGRPGYGYTF	TGTGCCAGCAGTTACGCGGGGCGACCGGGCTATGGCTACACCTTC	-	-	TRBJ1-2	TRBV6-5
CASTKKGANSPLHF	TGTGCCAGCACAAAAAAGGGGGCTAATTCACCCCTCCACTTT	TRBD1	-	TRBJ1-6	TRBV6-5
CASTAGTGGNTIYF	TGTGCCAGTACTGCCGGGACAGGGGGAAACACCATATATTTT	TRBD1	-	TRBJ1-3	TRBV19
CASSTRQGELWTEAFF	TGTGCCAGCAGCACCCGACAGGGGGAGCTTTGGACTGAAGCTTTCTTT	-	-	TRBJ1-1	TRBV21-1
CASTTGGRRGAFF	TGTGCCAGTACGACAGGGGGACGCCGGGGGGCTTTCTTT	TRBD1	-	TRBJ1-1	TRBV6-5
CASSLRREGFYGYTF	TGTGCCAGCAGTTTGAGGAGGGAAGGCTTCTATGGCTACACCTTC	-	-	TRBJ1-2	TRBV27
CASMGSYYGYTF	TGTGCCAGCATGGGCAGCTACTATGGCTACACCTTC	-	-	TRBJ1-2	TRBV27
CASTLPGAAEAFF	TGTGCCAGTACCTTACCAGGGGCCGCTGAAGCTTTCTTT	-	-	TRBJ1-1	TRBV19
CASSLEKNTEAFF	TGTGCCAGCAGTTTAGAGAAAAACACTGAAGCTTTCTTT	-	-	TRBJ1-1	TRBV27
CQVSVAGGVNTQYF	TGTCAAGTGTCAGTAGCGGGGGGTGTGAATACGCAGTATTTT	TRBD2	-	TRBJ2-3	TRBV29-1
CASSLGPRGGSQPQHF	TGTGCCAGCAGCTTAGGACCGCGGGGGGGAAGTCAGCCCCAGCATTTT	-	-	TRBJ1-5	TRBV7-2
CASSQVGQGSPDTQYF	TGCGCCAGCAGCCAAGTCGGACAGGGTTCGCCAGATACGCAGTATTTT	TRBD1	-	TRBJ2-3	TRBV4-1
CSARETRGYTF	TGCAGTGCTAGAGAAACTCGGGGCTACACCTTC	-	-	TRBJ1-2	TRBV20-1
CASSLAGFGYEQYF	TGTGCCAGCAGCTTGGCCGGGTTTGGGTACGAGCAGTACTTC	-	-	TRBJ2-7	TRBV5-4
CASSVAGDPYNEQFF	TGTGCCAGCAGCGTAGCGGGGGACCCGTACAATGAGCAGTTCTTC	TRBD2	-	TRBJ2-1	TRBV5-4
CASSQTGNTEAFF	TGCGCCAGCAGCCAGACAGGGAACACTGAAGCTTTCTTT	-	-	TRBJ1-1	TRBV5-1
CASSRPPQGGEAFF	TGTGCCAGCAGCCGCCCTCCACAGGGGGGTGAAGCTTTCTTT	TRBD1	once	TRBJ1-1	TRBV7-8
CASSLGGGNSYEQYF	TGTGCCAGCAGCTTAGGAGGGGGCAACTCCTACGAGCAGTACTTC	-	-	TRBJ2-7	TRBV5-5
CASRVSTATGELFF	TGTGCCAGTAGGGTCAGTACCGCTACCGGGGAGCTGTTTTTT	-	-	TRBJ2-2	TRBV19
CASYGRGSYNEQFF	TGTGCCAGCTACGGACGGGGCTCCTACAATGAGCAGTTCTTC	-	-	TRBJ2-1	TRBV19
CASSSDLHTGELFF	TGTGCCAGCAGCTCAGACTTGCACACCGGGGAGCTGTTTTTT	-	-	TRBJ2-2	TRBV7-9
CASSAGRGTEAFF	TGCGCCAGCAGCGCAGGGAGGGGGACTGAAGCTTTCTTT	-	-	TRBJ1-1	TRBV4-3
CASSYSAGGSPLHF	TGTGCCAGCAGTTACTCGGCGGGGGGATCACCCCTCCACTTT	-	-	TRBJ1-6	TRBV6-2/TRBV6-3
CASSVGDTTQYF	TGCGCCAGCAGCGTGGGCGATACTACGCAGTATTTT	-	-	TRBJ2-3	TRBV5-1
CASSPRTDGDYGYTF	TGCGCCAGCAGCCCCCGGACAGATGGGGACTATGGCTACACCTTC	-	once	TRBJ1-2	TRBV4-1
CASSLRDTDTSYEQYF	TGTGCCAGCAGTTTACGGGACACGGACACCTCCTACGAGCAGTACTTC	-	-	TRBJ2-7	TRBV6-2/TRBV6-3
CASSLDRGDQPQHF	TGCGCCAGCAGCCTGGACAGGGGCGATCAGCCCCAGCATTTT	TRBD1	-	TRBJ1-5	TRBV5-1
CASPSNPGKNEQFF	TGTGCCAGCCCCTCAAACCCGGGGAAAAATGAGCAGTTCTTC	-	-	TRBJ2-1	TRBV6-4
CATEIYRGSNEQYF	TGTGCCACAGAAATCTACAGGGGGTCCAACGAGCAGTACTTC	TRBD1	-	TRBJ2-7	TRBV15
CASSYVGTGGTEAFF	TGTGCCAGCAGTTACGTTGGGACCGGGGGCACTGAAGCTTTCTTT	-	-	TRBJ1-1	TRBV6-5
CASSLAENTIYF	TGTGCCAGCAGCTTAGCCGAGAACACCATATATTTT	-	-	TRBJ1-3	TRBV7-9
CASTPLRVSLYGYTF	TGTGCCAGCACTCCCCTCCGGGTTTCCCTCTATGGCTACACCTTC	-	-	TRBJ1-2	TRBV5-6
CASSLNRVHLGVYNEQFF	TGTGCCAGCAGCTTAAATCGGGTACACCTAGGGGTCTACAATGAGCAGTTCTTC	-	-	TRBJ2-1	TRBV13
CASSLGAGNSYEQYF	TGCGCCAGCAGCTTGGGTGCCGGGAACTCCTACGAGCAGTACTTC	-	-	TRBJ2-7	TRBV5-1
CASSLTRGSDTEAFF	TGTGCCAGCAGCTTGACGCGCGGGTCAGACACTGAAGCTTTCTTT	-	-	TRBJ1-1	TRBV21-1
CASMGYSNQPQHF	TGCGCCAGCATGGGCTATAGCAATCAGCCCCAGCATTTT	-	-	TRBJ1-5	TRBV10-1
CASSQEGRGGDNEQFF	TGTGCCAGCAGCCAAGAGGGCCGCGGGGGGGACAATGAGCAGTTCTTC	TRBD2	-	TRBJ2-1	TRBV4-2
CASSSGVLNTEAFF	TGTGCCAGCAGCTCCGGGGTTCTGAACACTGAAGCTTTCTTT	-	-	TRBJ1-1	TRBV5-4
CSGGGGLNTEAFF	TGCAGCGGTGGGGGGGGCTTGAACACTGAAGCTTTCTTT	-	-	TRBJ1-1	TRBV29-1
CASSYGGANSYEQYF	TGTGCCAGCAGTTATGGTGGAGCTAACTCCTACGAGCAGTACTTC	-	-	TRBJ2-7	TRBV6-5